The 26 T cell receptor beta chains listed next were all sequenced from one sample in a study of OX40 agonist ivuxolimab in advanced cancers. The table came from immunoSEQ multiplex PCR; TCRdb's copy has only in-frame clones and leaves some out. The sample shows tens of thousands of clones, 75% to 90% of them seen only once. This sample comprised CD4+ or CD8+ T cells sorted from blood, obtained in a trial of the OX40 agonist ivuxolimab. These receptors all come from an adult with an advanced solid tumor such as melanoma, head and neck, liver or kidney cancer.

This clone was detected only once. This chain joins TRBV19 and TRBJ2-2; the D is unclear. V was cut by 7 bases and J by 5 bases, with 17 bases left in between. The V gene's germline CDR1 is LNHDA and CDR2 SQIVND (reference sequence). CDR3 length: 15 residues. The CDR3 nucleotides read TGTGCCAGTAATCAGCGATGGATGGGGACCGGGGAGCTGTTTTTT. It codes for CASNQRWMGTGELFF.

The chain uses TRBV28 and TRBJ2-7, with D perhaps assigned TRBD1 or TRBD2 (5 bases each). CDR1 and CDR2 from the germline V gene are MDHEN and SYDVKM. Trimming removed 6 bases at V and 0 bases at J, with 12 bases between. The CDR3 length is 14 residues. CDR3 protein: CASRTRDGSYEQYF. For the CDR3, the DNA is TGTGCCAGCAGGACCCGGGACGGCTCCTACGAGCAGTACTTC.

The chain combines TRBV5-1 with TRBJ1-2; D is uncertain. From germline, CDR1 is SGHRS and CDR2 YFSETQ. Trimming took 0 bases from V and 8 from J, leaving 17 bases between them. This CDR3 has 15 residues. In DNA form, the CDR3 reads TGCGCCAGCAGCTTGGACGCCATATCCTATATAGGCTACACCTTC. Amino acid sequence: CASSLDAISYIGYTF.

The J gene is TRBJ1-2, the V gene TRBV9; maybe TRBD1 (6 bases). This CDR3 has 14 amino acids. CDR1 is SGDLS and CDR2 is YYNGEE in the germline V gene. Trimming took 0 bases from V and 4 from J, leaving 10 bases between them. The CDR3 protein is CASSVGGAGYGYTF. CDR3 in DNA: TGTGCCAGCAGCGTAGGGGGGGCTGGCTATGGCTACACCTTC.

The rearrangement links TRBV9 to TRBJ2-1; D unclear. V lost 0 bases to trimming and J lost 10 bases, with 17 bases between them. CDR1 is SGDLS and CDR2 is YYNGEE in the germline V gene. The CDR3 has 15 residues. CDR3 protein: CASSVEVSSGVEQFF. The CDR3 DNA sequence: TGTGCCAGCAGCGTAGAGGTCTCATCCGGTGTCGAGCAGTTCTTC.

The rearrangement uses TRBV7-9 and TRBJ1-3, with 9 bases matching TRBD1. This CDR3 is built from 15 residues. Germline lookup yields CDR1 SEHNR and CDR2 FQNEAQ (reference sequence). V trimming: 4 bases; J trimming: 7 bases; junction bases outside the gene matches: 8. CDR3 coding DNA: TGTGCCAGCAGCTCTACAGACAGGGGGAGTAACACCATATATTTT. Translating gives CASSSTDRGSNTIYF.

This clone has only one observation. This sequence joins TRBV10-1 and TRBJ1-1; D may be TRBD1 (5 bases). Trimming stripped 4 bases from V and 3 bases from J, with 9 bases between. The CDR3 is 13 residues long. Germline assignment: CDR1 WNHNN and CDR2 SYGVQD (reference sequence). CDR3 in DNA: TGCGCCAGCAGTGCAGGGATGGACACTGAAGCTTTCTTT. This sequence encodes CASSAGMDTEAFF.

As for this clone: Other nucleotide sequences from this sample produce the same CDR3. This rearrangement joins TRBV18 to TRBJ2-5, with D hard to call. Germline V gene lookup returns CDR1 KGHSH and CDR2 LQKENI. The CDR3 length is 12 residues. Trimming removed 2 bases at V and 4 bases at J, with 5 bases between. DNA of the CDR3: TGTGCCAGCTCACCATTGGGAGAGACCCAGTACTTC. Translating it yields CASSPLGETQYF.

The chain has TRBV5-1 and TRBJ2-7; 15 nucleotides match TRBD2. The CDR3 extends over 17 amino acids. J was trimmed by 5 bases and V by 0 bases; bases with no gene match: 6. CDR1 and CDR2 (germline): SGHRS, YFSETQ. The CDR3 reads CASSLGTSGRALDEQYF. The CDR3 region has the DNA TGCGCCAGCAGCTTGGGGACTAGCGGGAGGGCCTTGGACGAGCAGTACTTC.

This clone was observed a single time. The CDR3 spells CASSFQGRGETQYF. In DNA form, the CDR3 reads TGTGCCAGCAGCTTCCAGGGCAGGGGAGAGACCCAGTACTTC. The J gene is TRBJ2-5, the V gene TRBV5-6; a possible D gene is TRBD1 (6 bases). Per the germline V gene, CDR1 is SGHDT and CDR2 is YYEEEE. The length of the CDR3 is 14 residues. The V end lost 2 bases, the J end lost 4 bases, and 12 bases lay between the germline ends.

This clone was detected only once. The chain uses TRBV6-5 and TRBJ1-2; 11 bases match TRBD1. There are 16 residues in the CDR3. From germline, CDR1 is MNHEY and CDR2 SVGAGI. V lost 3 bases to trimming and J lost 4 bases; unmatched junction nucleotides: 7. CDR3 amino acids: CASSYIRTGGSYGYTF. In nucleotides, the CDR3 is TGTGCCAGCAGTTATATTAGGACAGGGGGCTCCTATGGCTACACCTTC.

The CDR3, as DNA: TGCGCCAGCAGCGGCTCGGGGGATGAGCAGTTCTTC. Its protein is CASSGSGDEQFF. The chain combines TRBV10-2 with TRBJ2-1; maybe TRBD2 (6 bases). This CDR3 is built from 12 residues. Germline loops: CDR1 WSHSY, CDR2 SAAADI. V was pared by 6 bases and J by 8 bases, with 11 bases between.

This clone was observed a single time. V usage is TRBV11-3 and J usage is TRBJ2-7; no clear D. V lost 3 bases and J lost 5, with 8 bases in between. CDR3 size: 12 residues. The germline V gene has CDR1 SGHNT and CDR2 YENEEA. The CDR3 DNA is TGTGCCAGCAGCTTCCACATCGACGAGCAGTACTTC. This codes for CASSFHIDEQYF.

The gene calls are TRBV4-1 and TRBJ2-7; TRBD2 is a possible D gene (6 bases). Germline V gene sequence: CDR1 MGHRA, CDR2 YSYEKL. CDR3 size: 16 residues. V was shortened by 4 bases and J by 7 bases, with 23 bases between the two germline ends. CDR3 in amino acids: CASSPLGGLLFGEQYF. CDR3 nucleotides: TGCGCCAGCAGCCCTTTGGGGGGACTTCTATTCGGTGAGCAGTACTTC.

The V and J genes are TRBV19 and TRBJ1-1; D is ambiguous. V lost 4 bases, J lost 5 bases, and 14 bases lay in between. CDR1 and CDR2 from the germline V gene are LNHDA and SQIVND (reference sequence). The CDR3 is made up of 14 amino acids. CDR3 DNA sequence: TGTGCCAGTAGTAAAGGTGGACTTGGGACTGAAGCTTTCTTT. Its translation: CASSKGGLGTEAFF.

The rearrangement uses TRBV9 and TRBJ1-3; D is perhaps TRBD1 (5 bases). There are 15 residues in the CDR3. Germline CDR1 SGDLS, CDR2 YYNGEE. The V end was cut by 5 bases, the J end by 3 bases, with 15 bases between. Written as DNA, the CDR3 is TGTGCCAGCAGTGCTCGCCAGGGTGATGGAAACACCATATATTTT. This encodes CASSARQGDGNTIYF.

The chain links TRBV29-1 to TRBJ2-7, with 7 bases aligning to TRBD2. The trim removed 1 base at V and 0 bases at J, leaving 9 bases unmatched. Germline CDR1 is SQVTM and CDR2 is ANQGSEA. The CDR3 is 16 residues long. Here the CDR3 DNA reads TGCAGCGTTGAAGGGGCTAGCGGAGGTAGCTCCTACGAGCAGTACTTC. Residues: CSVEGASGGSSYEQYF.

J is TRBJ2-3 and V is TRBV15; possibly TRBD1 for D (5 bases). V lost 1 base and J 3 bases, leaving 14 bases between the germline ends. CDR1 and CDR2 (germline): LNHNV, YYDKDF (reference sequence). The CDR3 spans 16 residues. The CDR3 reads CATSRGATAGTDTQYF. The CDR3 region has the DNA TGTGCCACCAGCAGAGGAGCGACAGCAGGGACAGATACGCAGTATTTT.

The CDR3 DNA follows: TGTGCCAGTAGCCCAGGGATGGCTGGGGCCAACGTCCTGACTTTC. Translating gives CASSPGMAGANVLTF. V and J are TRBV19 and TRBJ2-6, with D maybe TRBD1 (5 bases). The CDR3 has 15 amino acids. Germline CDR1 reads LNHDA; CDR2 reads SQIVND (reference sequence). Trimming took off 6 bases at V and 2 bases at J, with 11 bases between the two ends.

V gene TRBV10-1 combines with J gene TRBJ1-4; the D is unclear. Germline V gives CDR1 WNHNN, CDR2 SYGVQD (reference sequence). V lost 6 bases to trimming and J lost 0 bases, with 8 bases between them. CDR3 length equals 14 residues. CDR3 region: CASSHGATNEKLFF. CDR3 bases: TGCGCCAGCAGCCACGGGGCAACTAATGAAAAACTGTTTTTT.

This clone was recorded once. The chain couples TRBV11-3 to TRBJ2-2, with D unresolved. The V end lost 2 bases, the J end lost 6 bases, and 7 bases lay between the germline ends. This CDR3 spans 13 amino acids. Per the germline V gene, CDR1 is SGHNT and CDR2 is YENEEA. CDR3 loop: CASSLRVPGELFF. CDR3 in DNA: TGTGCCAGCAGCTTAAGAGTCCCCGGGGAGCTGTTTTTT.

This chain joins TRBV2 and TRBJ2-6; D gene unclear. The germline V gene encodes CDR1 SNHLY and CDR2 FYNNEI. The CDR3 consists of 15 residues. V dropped 8 bases and J dropped 2 bases, with 13 bases sitting between them. The CDR3 coding sequence is TGTGCCAGCTGGAGACTTGGAGCTGGGGCCAACGTCCTGACTTTC. Translation: CASWRLGAGANVLTF.

V gene TRBV5-6 combines with J gene TRBJ2-7; TRBD1 agrees at 7 bases. Germline V gives CDR1 SGHDT, CDR2 YYEEEE. V dropped 3 bases and J dropped 6; count of bases not matched to a gene: 3. The CDR3 length is 12 residues. Here the CDR3 DNA reads TGTGCCAGCAGCTCGACAGGGTTCGAGCAGTACTTC. Translation: CASSSTGFEQYF.

This CDR3 is CASSRTSGSTDTQYF. The CDR3 DNA reads TGTGCCAGCAGCCGGACTAGCGGGAGTACAGATACGCAGTATTTT. V usage is TRBV7-2 and J usage is TRBJ2-3, with 13 nucleotides matching TRBD2. This CDR3 comprises 15 residues. V was pared by 5 bases and J by 3 bases, with 2 bases of the junction left unmatched. In germline, CDR1 is SGHTA, CDR2 FQGNSA.

The chain joins TRBV19 to TRBJ1-5; D is perhaps TRBD1 (6 bases). Germline-derived CDR1 and CDR2 are LNHDA and SQIVND (reference sequence). The ends were cut back, 5 bases at V and 8 bases at J, with 13 bases in the middle. The CDR3 is 13 residues long. CDR3 in DNA: TGTGCCAGTAGTCTTGGGGGGGCGAAGCCCCAGCATTTT. It translates to CASSLGGAKPQHF.

The chain employs TRBV5-5 and TRBJ2-3, with a weak D call TRBD2 (6 bases). Germline V lookup: CDR1 SGHKS, CDR2 YYEKEE (reference sequence). V was pared by 6 bases and J by 6 bases, with 20 bases between. CDR3 size: 15 residues. CDR3 in DNA: TGTGCCAGCATCTGGGGACTGGGGTTAGGGGATACGCAGTATTTT. It codes for CASIWGLGLGDTQYF.